The present T cell receptor beta chain was sequenced within a study of CD8 T cells in ankylosing spondylitis. Overall study findings and caveats: Blood of patients with ankylosing spondylitis appeared to be characterized by a TCR beta motif of about eight highly homologous variants. CD8+ by phenotype, disease-linked clones were relatively rare in peripheral blood. There was reportedly significant enrichment of clones that were disease-linked in matched ankylosing spondylitis synovial fluid. In reactive arthritis synovial fluid and blood, some motif variants had been reported before.

After removal of 3 bases from V and 7 bases from J, the junction contained 3 bases not matched to a gene. Germline assignment: CDR1 LGHDT and CDR2 YNNKEL (reference sequence). This CDR3 spans 12 amino acids. TCRdb passed the 5' RACE reads through MiXCR, listing each CDR3 protein once. The sample consists of hundreds of thousands of distinct CDR3 sequences, about 13% of them appearing once. Concerning this clonotype itself: Its antigen is undetermined.

This TCR was sampled from a male donor with ankylosing spondylitis. This chain links TRBV3-1 with TRBJ2-7, with 7 bases identical to TRBD1. The material sequenced was blood, either unsorted or a sorted T cell fraction (not recorded which). The CDR3: CASSQTGTEQYF. The CDR3 nucleotides are TGTGCCAGCAGCCAGACAGGGACAGAGCAGTACTTC.